This T cell receptor beta chain comes out of a study of blood T cell repertoires in COVID-19. Background on the study: Researchers got acute and convalescent COVID-19 samples from the United States, Italy and Spain.

The junction had 7 bases not matched to a gene; V was cut back by 6 bases and J by 9 bases. The CDR3 runs 12 residues. Cohorts were determined from participant-reported clinical history. The repertoire was sequenced with immunoSEQ multiplex PCR; TCRdb's copy has only in-frame clones and lacks some. The sample includes about 400,000 clones, approximately 85% of them seen just once. The specimen was PBMCs or T cells enriched from blood (not recorded which). This chain links TRBV12-3 or TRBV12-4 with TRBJ2-5; 7 positions match TRBD1. The sequence was collected from a middle-aged woman with acute COVID-19. CDR3 residues: CASREPQGAQYF. In DNA, the CDR3 is TGTGCCAGCAGGGAGCCCCAGGGGGCCCAGTACTTC.